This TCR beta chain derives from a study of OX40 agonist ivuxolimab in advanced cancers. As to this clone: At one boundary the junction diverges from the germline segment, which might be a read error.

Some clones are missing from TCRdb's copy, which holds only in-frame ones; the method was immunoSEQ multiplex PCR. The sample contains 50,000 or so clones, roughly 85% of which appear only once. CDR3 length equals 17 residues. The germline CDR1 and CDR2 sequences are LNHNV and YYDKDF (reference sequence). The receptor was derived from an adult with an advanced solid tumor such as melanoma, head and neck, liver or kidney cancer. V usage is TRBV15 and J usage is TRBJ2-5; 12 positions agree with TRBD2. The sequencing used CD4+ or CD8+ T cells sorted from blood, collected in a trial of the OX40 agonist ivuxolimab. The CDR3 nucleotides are TGTGCCACCAGCAGATCAGGACTAGCGGGGACCCAAGAGGCCCAGTACTTC. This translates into CATSRSGLAGTQEAQYF.